This T cell receptor beta chain was documented in a study of identical twins. Study-level findings and limits: These conclusions were based on statistical analysis (cross-sectional, not following the same donors).

Each CDR3 protein is one row after TCRdb ran MiXCR on the 5' RACE reads. The sample has some 200,000 distinct CDR3 sequences; around 8% are singletons. On this clonotype itself: Its target is unknown.

Trimming stripped 5 bases from V and 2 bases from J, with 14 bases between. Looked up from germline, CDR1 is MNHNS and CDR2 is SASEGT. The CDR3 sequence is 15 residues long. These data also featured in a second study, about yellow fever vaccine responses in identical twins.

The V call is TRBV6-1, the J call TRBJ2-3, with a possible D match to TRBD1 (6 bases). Source material: memory (CD45RO+) T cells sorted from blood. The sequence derives from a woman aged 18-35 years in good health. CDR3 region: CASSNPTGVTDTQYF. CDR3 nucleotides: TGTGCCAGCAGTAATCCGACAGGAGTCACAGATACGCAGTATTTT.